This TCR beta chain was sequenced for a study of shared clonotypes between healthy human individuals. V lost 3 bases to trimming and J lost 0 bases; unmatched junction nucleotides: 4. The CDR3 length is 16 residues. CDR1 and CDR2 from the germline V gene are KGHSH and LQKENI. TCRdb's copy holds only in-frame clones and misses some; the assay was immunoSEQ multiplex PCR. The sample has about 640,000 clones, around 72% seen once. This chain uses TRBV18 with TRBJ2-2; 7 bases fit TRBD1. This sequence was found in a woman in her twenties or thirties in good health. The sequencing input was memory CD4+ T cells sorted from blood. Described subset: CD45RA-negative fraction. In DNA, the CDR3 is TGTGCCAGCTCACCCCAGGGGGTTTCGAACACCGGGGAGCTGTTTTTT. Its protein is CASSPQGVSNTGELFF.